These T cell receptor beta chains were read from a single sample in a study of cytomegalovirus exposure and HLA in healthy donors. Sequencing was performed with immunoSEQ multiplex PCR; in TCRdb, only in-frame clones are kept and a portion is missing. The table lists fewer than 200,000 clones, roughly four fifths of them singletons. The specimen sequenced was PBMCs. These receptor sequences come from a woman aged 18-30 years in good health and CMV-seronegative. Both conserved end residues are part of each CDR3. The D gene is left open where the match is weak. The size entry is marked missing in some rows and otherwise reads once, few, many or a size class.

. | TRBJ2-1 | . | 15 | TRBV5-1 | TGCGCCAGCAGCTTGGTGGGGAGCTCCTACAATGAGCAGTTCTTC | CASSLVGSSYNEQFF
TRBD1 | TRBJ2-3 | . | 18 | TRBV11-1 | TGTGCCAGCAGCCTTCGCCCCGGGACAGGGGTTTTCCCAGATACGCAGTATTTT | CASSLRPGTGVFPDTQYF
. | TRBJ1-2 | . | 15 | TRBV28 | TGTGCCAGCAGTTTAATTGGGCAGGGGCACTATGGCTACACCTTC | CASSLIGQGHYGYTF
. | TRBJ1-2 | . | 15 | TRBV25-1 | TGTGCCAGCAGTGAATTTAGGGACACGGAACATGGCTACACCTTC | CASSEFRDTEHGYTF
. | TRBJ1-2 | . | 11 | TRBV2 | TGTGCCAGCCATGGGACATATGGCTACACCTTC | CASHGTYGYTF
. | TRBJ2-2 | . | 19 | TRBV5-1 | TGCGCCAGCAGCTTGGCGCCGGGGTTTTCGGCCGCGAACACCGGGGAGCTGTTTTTT | CASSLAPGFSAANTGELFF
. | TRBJ1-1 | . | 16 | TRBV10-3 | TGTGCCATCAGTGAGTCGGGGAGCAGGGGAAGGGCTGAAGCTTTCTTT | CAISESGSRGRAEAFF
TRBD1 | TRBJ2-3 | . | 15 | TRBV7-9 | TGTGCCAGCAGCCGGACAGGGGCAGGCACAGATACGCAGTATTTT | CASSRTGAGTDTQYF
. | TRBJ1-2 | . | 14 | TRBV25-1 | TGTGCCAGCAGTGACCACTACTACCCCTATGGCTACACCTTC | CASSDHYYPYGYTF
. | TRBJ1-2 | . | 14 | TRBV7-9 | TGTGCCAGCAGCTTATTTTCTGGGGGGTCTGGCTACACCTTC | CASSLFSGGSGYTF
. | TRBJ2-5 | . | 15 | TRBV5-1 | TGCGCCAGCAGCTTGGGCCCCCGAGGGCTTGAGACCCAGTACTTC | CASSLGPRGLETQYF
TRBD2 | TRBJ2-1 | once | 17 | TRBV7-9 | TGTGCCAGCAGCTTACGTAGCGGGGGGGCGTCCTACAATGAGCAGTTCTTC | CASSLRSGGASYNEQFF
. | TRBJ1-2 | once | 14 | TRBV4-1 | TGCGCCAGCAGCCCCCAGGGGCGGAACTATGGCTACACCTTC | CASSPQGRNYGYTF
. | TRBJ1-5 | . | 16 | TRBV27 | TGTGCCAGCAGTTTATGGGCAGCTGATAGCAATCAGCCCCAGCATTTT | CASSLWAADSNQPQHF
TRBD2 | TRBJ2-7 | . | 14 | TRBV30 | TGTGCCTGGGGGGGACTAGCTCCCTTAGGCGAGCAGTACTTC | CAWGGLAPLGEQYF
TRBD1 | TRBJ2-7 | . | 17 | TRBV9 | TGTGCCAGCAGCGTAGATGGCGGACAGGGCTTCTCCTACGAGCAGTACTTC | CASSVDGGQGFSYEQYF
. | TRBJ2-1 | . | 17 | TRBV7-3 | TGTGCCAGCAGCCCCGTTCGACTTTCAAGCTCCTACAATGAGCAGTTCTTC | CASSPVRLSSSYNEQFF
. | TRBJ1-3 | . | 15 | TRBV7-6 | TGTGCCAGCAGCTTCTCTGGGGCCTCTGGAAACACCATATATTTT | CASSFSGASGNTIYF
TRBD1 | TRBJ2-7 | . | 16 | TRBV19 | TGTGCCAGCAAAACTGATCTGGGACAGGGGGATTACGAGCAGTACTTC | CASKTDLGQGDYEQYF
TRBD1 | TRBJ2-5 | . | 15 | TRBV7-8 | TGTGCCAGCAGCTTACTAGGGACAGCAGAAGAGACCCAGTACTTC | CASSLLGTAEETQYF
. | TRBJ2-3 | . | 14 | TRBV6-5 | TGTGCCACCAAGTCTGGCTCAGCGGTCGATACGCAGTATTTT | CATKSGSAVDTQYF
. | TRBJ1-3 | . | 13 | TRBV7-6 | TGTGCCAGCAGCTCGATTCGGGAGAACACCATATATTTT | CASSSIRENTIYF
TRBD1 | TRBJ1-2 | . | 15 | TRBV6-5 | TGTGCCAGCAGGGGAGGACAGGGGCCTAGTAATGGCTACACCTTC | CASRGGQGPSNGYTF
TRBD2 | TRBJ2-5 | . | 13 | TRBV7-9 | TGTGCCAGCCGGACTAGCGGGGAAGAGACCCAGTACTTC | CASRTSGEETQYF
. | TRBJ1-6 | few | 13 | TRBV4-1 | TGCGCCAGCGCTTCGCGGGGGAATTCACCCCTCCACTTT | CASASRGNSPLHF
. | TRBJ2-3 | . | 13 | TRBV2 | TGTGCCAGCAAAGCGGATTACACAGATACGCAGTATTTT | CASKADYTDTQYF
. | TRBJ1-4 | . | 13 | TRBV11-2 | TGTGCCAGCAGCCCCGACAGGAATGAAAAACTGTTTTTT | CASSPDRNEKLFF
TRBD1 | TRBJ2-1 | . | 15 | TRBV7-6 | TGTGCCAGCAGCCCGCCCGGACAGGTACTCAATGAGCAGTTCTTC | CASSPPGQVLNEQFF
TRBD1 | TRBJ1-1 | . | 17 | TRBV5-1 | TGCGCCAGCAGCAGAGGACAGGGAGGTCGGGTGAACACTGAAGCTTTCTTT | CASSRGQGGRVNTEAFF
. | TRBJ2-7 | . | 16 | TRBV28 | TGTGCCAGCAGTTTTGGCCCGGGGCGGGGCGGGGACGAGCAGTACTTC | CASSFGPGRGGDEQYF
. | TRBJ1-1 | . | 13 | TRBV28 | TGTGCCAGCAGTACCCCCGGGTACACTGAAGCTTTCTTT | CASSTPGYTEAFF
. | TRBJ1-2 | . | 15 | TRBV7-9 | TGTTCCAGCAGCCCAACAACCGGGACTCCCGATGGCTACACCTTC | CSSSPTTGTPDGYTF
TRBD2 | TRBJ2-7 | . | 14 | TRBV14 | TGTGCCAGCAGGGTAGCGGGAGGCCGCTACGAGCAGTACTTC | CASRVAGGRYEQYF